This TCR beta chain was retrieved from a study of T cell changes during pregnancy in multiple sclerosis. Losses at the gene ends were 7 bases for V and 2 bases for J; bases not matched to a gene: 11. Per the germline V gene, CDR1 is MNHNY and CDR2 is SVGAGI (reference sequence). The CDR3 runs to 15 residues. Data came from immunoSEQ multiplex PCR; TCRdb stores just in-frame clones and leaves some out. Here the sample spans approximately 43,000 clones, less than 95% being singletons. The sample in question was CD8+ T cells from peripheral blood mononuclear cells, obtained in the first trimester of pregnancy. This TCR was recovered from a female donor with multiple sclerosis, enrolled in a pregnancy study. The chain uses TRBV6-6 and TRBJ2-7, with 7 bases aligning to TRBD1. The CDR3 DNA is TGTGCCAGCACCATGGGGACAGTAGCCCCCTACGAGCAGTACTTC. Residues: CASTMGTVAPYEQYF.